This entry lists 9 T cell receptor beta chains sequenced from one sample in a study of cytomegalovirus exposure and HLA in healthy donors. PCR was performed using 60 Vbeta and 13 Jbeta primers. Assay: immunoSEQ multiplex PCR; the TCRdb copy retains only in-frame clones and omits some. This table holds some 160,000 clones, about 85% found once. Sequencing input: PBMCs. These TCRs come from a man aged 25 to 40 in good health and CMV-seropositive.

The chain carries TRBV6-5 and TRBJ2-1; D gene ambiguous. V was shortened by 5 bases and J by 6 bases, with 11 bases between the two germline ends. This CDR3 has 13 amino acids. CDR1 is MNHEY and CDR2 is SVGAGI in the germline V gene. CDR3: CASSPWPPNEQFF. The CDR3 DNA sequence: TGTGCCAGCAGTCCGTGGCCCCCCAATGAGCAGTTCTTC.

The rearrangement joins TRBV5-1 to TRBJ2-1, with 7 bases aligning to TRBD2. The length of the CDR3 is 14 residues. With V trimmed by 4 bases and J by 4 bases, 5 bases remained unmatched. Germline CDR1 reads SGHRS; CDR2 reads YFSETQ. The CDR3 is CASSPTSAYNEQFF. CDR3 nucleotides: TGCGCCAGCAGCCCAACTAGCGCTTACAATGAGCAGTTCTTC.

The V and J genes are TRBV9 and TRBJ1-2; weak D call: TRBD1 (6 bases). The CDR3 consists of 17 residues. The V end lost 1 base, the J end lost 8 bases, and 24 bases lay between the germline ends. CDR1 is SGDLS and CDR2 is YYNGEE in the germline V gene. CDR3 nucleotides: TGTGCCAGCAGCGTATCGTGGGACAAAAGTCGCTCGGCGGGCTACACCTTC. Its protein is CASSVSWDKSRSAGYTF.

The V call is TRBV4-1, the J call TRBJ2-5; tentatively, D is TRBD2 (6 bases). The germline gives CDR1 MGHRA, CDR2 YSYEKL. The ends were cut back, 0 bases at V and 9 bases at J, with 26 bases in the middle. The CDR3 is 18 residues long. This CDR3 is CASSQEQTGGSRLLSQYF. The DNA of the CDR3 is TGCGCCAGCAGCCAAGAACAAACCGGAGGGAGTAGGTTGTTGTCCCAGTACTTC.

Here the CDR3 reads CASSQDDVRAGELFF. CDR3 bases: TGCGCCAGCAGCCAAGATGACGTCAGGGCCGGGGAGCTGTTTTTT. The rearrangement joins TRBV4-1 to TRBJ2-2, with D tentatively TRBD1 (5 bases). The CDR3 extends over 15 amino acids. Germline V lookup: CDR1 MGHRA, CDR2 YSYEKL. Trimming shortened V by 0 bases and J by 6 bases, and 11 bases separated the two germline ends.

The chain couples TRBV9 to TRBJ2-1; a possible D gene is TRBD1 (5 bases). With 3 bases removed from V and 0 bases from J, the gap between germline ends came to 10 bases. CDR1 SGDLS and CDR2 YYNGEE come from the germline V gene. The CDR3 runs 15 residues. The CDR3 protein is CASSEQVSSYNEQFF. The CDR3 DNA sequence: TGTGCCAGCAGCGAACAGGTTAGCTCCTACAATGAGCAGTTCTTC. The complete variable domain, with remaining parts taken from reference TRBV9 and TRBJ2-1, reads DSGVTQTPKHLITATGQRVTLRCSPRSGDLSVYWYQQSLDQGLQFLIQYYNGEERAKGNILERFSAQQFPDLHSELNLSSLELGDSALYFCASSEQVSSYNEQFFGPGTRLTVL.

This clone appeared a single time. The CDR3 DNA sequence: TGCAGCGTGTCAGGGGAGTCGTCTCTGGGAAACACCATATATTTT. The encoded protein is CSVSGESSLGNTIYF. This sequence joins TRBV29-1 and TRBJ1-3; TRBD1 might be the D (6 bases). Germline V gene sequence: CDR1 SQVTM, CDR2 ANQGSEA. This CDR3 is 15 amino acids long. V lost 6 bases, J lost 4 bases, and 19 bases lay in between.

CDR3 sequence (DNA): TGTGCCAGCAGTTCCGGGACAGTATACGAGCAGTACTTC. Protein product: CASSSGTVYEQYF. The rearrangement uses TRBV27 and TRBJ2-7, with 7 nucleotides matching TRBD1. The CDR3 runs 13 residues. With V trimmed by 4 bases and J by 4 bases, 4 bases remained unmatched. CDR1 is MNHEY and CDR2 is SMNVEV in the germline V gene (reference sequence).

This clone was seen only once. The rearrangement links TRBV2 to TRBJ1-3; D is uncertain. The ends were cut back, 6 bases at V and 2 bases at J, with 8 bases in the middle. This CDR3 contains 13 residues. Germline CDR1 reads SNHLY; CDR2 reads FYNNEI. The CDR3 region is CASRYGTGNTIYF. In DNA, the CDR3 is TGTGCCAGCAGATATGGCACTGGAAACACCATATATTTT.